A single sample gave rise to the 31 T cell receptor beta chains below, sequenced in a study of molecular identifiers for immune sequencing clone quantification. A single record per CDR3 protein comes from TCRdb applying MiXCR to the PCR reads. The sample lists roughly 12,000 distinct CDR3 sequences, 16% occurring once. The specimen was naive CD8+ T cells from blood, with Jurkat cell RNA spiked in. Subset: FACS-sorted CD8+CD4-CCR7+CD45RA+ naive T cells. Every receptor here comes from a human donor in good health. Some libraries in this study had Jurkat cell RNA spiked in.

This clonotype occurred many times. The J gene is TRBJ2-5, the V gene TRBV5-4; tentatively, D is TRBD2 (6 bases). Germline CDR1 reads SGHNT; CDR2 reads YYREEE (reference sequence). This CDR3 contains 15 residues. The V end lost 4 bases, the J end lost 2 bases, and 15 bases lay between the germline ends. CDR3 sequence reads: CASSHSGGGQETQYF. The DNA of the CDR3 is TGTGCCAGCAGCCATAGCGGAGGAGGACAAGAGACCCAGTACTTC.

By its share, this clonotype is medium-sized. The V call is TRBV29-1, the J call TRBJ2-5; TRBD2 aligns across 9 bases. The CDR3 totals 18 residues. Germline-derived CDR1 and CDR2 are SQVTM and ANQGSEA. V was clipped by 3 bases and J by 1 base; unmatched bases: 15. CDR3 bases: TGCAGCGTTGAGGGTCCGACAAGCAGCGGGGGGTTCCAAGAGACCCAGTACTTC. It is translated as CSVEGPTSSGGFQETQYF.

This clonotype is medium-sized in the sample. The CDR3 region has the DNA TGTGCCAGCAGCTTAGGTCGAAGCAATCAGCCCCAGCATTTT. Translated, it gives CASSLGRSNQPQHF. This rearrangement joins TRBV13 to TRBJ1-5; D unclear. Deletions cut 0 bases from V and 1 base from J, with 4 bases between. Per the germline V gene, CDR1 is PRHDT and CDR2 is FYEKMQ (reference sequence). The CDR3 is made up of 14 amino acids.

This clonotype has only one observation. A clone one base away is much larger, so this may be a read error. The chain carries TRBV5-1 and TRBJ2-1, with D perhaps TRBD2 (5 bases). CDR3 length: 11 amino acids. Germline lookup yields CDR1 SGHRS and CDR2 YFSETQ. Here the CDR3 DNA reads TGCGCCAGCAGCTTAGGAGGTGAGCGGTTCTTC. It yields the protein CASSLGGERFF.

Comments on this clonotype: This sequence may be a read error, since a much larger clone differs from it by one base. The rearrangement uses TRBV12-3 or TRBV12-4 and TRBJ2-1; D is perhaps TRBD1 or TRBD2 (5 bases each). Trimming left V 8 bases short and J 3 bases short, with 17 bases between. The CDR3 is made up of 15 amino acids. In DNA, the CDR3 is TGTGCCAGCGGTTCCCGGGACGGATTCTACAATGAGCAGTTCTTC. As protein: CASGSRDGFYNEQFF.

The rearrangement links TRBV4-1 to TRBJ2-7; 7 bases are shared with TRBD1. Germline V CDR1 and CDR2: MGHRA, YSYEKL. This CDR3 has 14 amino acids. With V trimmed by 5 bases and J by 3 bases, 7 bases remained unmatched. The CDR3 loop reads CASSFRDRGYEQYF. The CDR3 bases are TGCGCCAGCAGCTTCCGGGACAGAGGCTACGAGCAGTACTTC.

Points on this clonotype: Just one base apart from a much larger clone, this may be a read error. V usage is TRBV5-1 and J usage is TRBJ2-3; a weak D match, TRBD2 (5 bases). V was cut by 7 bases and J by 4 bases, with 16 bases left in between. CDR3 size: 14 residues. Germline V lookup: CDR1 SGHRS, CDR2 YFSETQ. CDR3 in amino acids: CASSGVSSADTQYF. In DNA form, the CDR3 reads TGCGCCAGCTCCGGGGTGAGCAGCGCAGATACGCAGTATTTT.

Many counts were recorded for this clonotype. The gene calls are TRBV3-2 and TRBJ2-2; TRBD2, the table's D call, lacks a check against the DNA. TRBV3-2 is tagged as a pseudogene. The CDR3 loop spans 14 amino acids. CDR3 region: CAGEERECTGELFF. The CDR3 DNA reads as TGTGCGGGGGAGGAGCGGGAGTGTACCGGGGAGCTGTTTTTT.

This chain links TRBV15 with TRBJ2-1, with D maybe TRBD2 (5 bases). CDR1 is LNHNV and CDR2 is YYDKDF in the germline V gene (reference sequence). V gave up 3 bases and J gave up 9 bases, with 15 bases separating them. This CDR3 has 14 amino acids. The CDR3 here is CATSSVPTRGEQFF. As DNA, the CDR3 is TGTGCCACCAGCAGTGTCCCGACCCGGGGTGAGCAGTTCTTC.

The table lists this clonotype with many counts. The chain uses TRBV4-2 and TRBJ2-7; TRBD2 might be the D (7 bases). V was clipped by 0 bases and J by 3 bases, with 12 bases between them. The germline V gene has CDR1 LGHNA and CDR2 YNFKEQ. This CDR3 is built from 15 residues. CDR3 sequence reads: CASSQETGLGYEQYF. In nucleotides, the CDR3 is TGTGCCAGCAGCCAAGAGACAGGACTAGGCTACGAGCAGTACTTC.

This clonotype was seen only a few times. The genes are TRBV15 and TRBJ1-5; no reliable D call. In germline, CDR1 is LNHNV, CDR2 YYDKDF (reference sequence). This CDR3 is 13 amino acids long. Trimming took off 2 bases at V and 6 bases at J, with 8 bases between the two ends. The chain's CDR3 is CATSRQVGQPQHF. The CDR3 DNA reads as TGTGCCACCAGCAGACAAGTGGGTCAGCCCCAGCATTTT.

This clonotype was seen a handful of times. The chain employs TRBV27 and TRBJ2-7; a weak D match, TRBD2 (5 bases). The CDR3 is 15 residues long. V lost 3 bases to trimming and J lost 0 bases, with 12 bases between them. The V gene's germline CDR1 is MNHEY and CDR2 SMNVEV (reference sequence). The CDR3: CASSFQAAGSYEQYF. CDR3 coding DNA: TGTGCCAGCAGTTTTCAAGCGGCGGGCTCCTACGAGCAGTACTTC.

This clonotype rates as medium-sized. The CDR3 DNA follows: TGTGCCAGCAGTTGGGACCTCACAGATACGCAGTATTTT. Amino acid sequence: CASSWDLTDTQYF. The chain joins TRBV7-9 to TRBJ2-3, with D perhaps assigned TRBD1 or TRBD2 (5 bases each). The germline CDR1 and CDR2 sequences are SEHNR and FQNEAQ (reference sequence). This CDR3 has 13 amino acids. V lost 6 bases and J 2 bases, leaving 9 bases between the germline ends.

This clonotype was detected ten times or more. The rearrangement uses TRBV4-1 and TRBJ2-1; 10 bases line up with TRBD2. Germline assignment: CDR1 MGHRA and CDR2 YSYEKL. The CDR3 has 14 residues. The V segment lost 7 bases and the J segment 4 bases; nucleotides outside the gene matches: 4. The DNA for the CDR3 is TGCGCCAGCAATCAGCGGGAGGGTTACAATGAGCAGTTCTTC. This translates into CASNQREGYNEQFF.

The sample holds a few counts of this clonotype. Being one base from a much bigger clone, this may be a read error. As DNA, the CDR3 is TGTGCCAGCAGTTACACACAGGGCAATCGGCCCCAGCATTTT. Its protein is CASSYTQGNRPQHF. The gene calls are TRBV6-6 and TRBJ1-5; D is perhaps TRBD1 (6 bases). CDR3 length: 14 amino acids. Germline loops: CDR1 MNHNY, CDR2 SVGAGI (reference sequence).

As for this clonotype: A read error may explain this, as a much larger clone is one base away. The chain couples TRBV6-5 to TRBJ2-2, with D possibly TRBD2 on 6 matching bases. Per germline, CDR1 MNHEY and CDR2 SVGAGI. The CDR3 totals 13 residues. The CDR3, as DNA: TGTGCCAGCAGGACACAGGACACCGGGGGGCTGTTTTTT. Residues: CASRTQDTGGLFF.

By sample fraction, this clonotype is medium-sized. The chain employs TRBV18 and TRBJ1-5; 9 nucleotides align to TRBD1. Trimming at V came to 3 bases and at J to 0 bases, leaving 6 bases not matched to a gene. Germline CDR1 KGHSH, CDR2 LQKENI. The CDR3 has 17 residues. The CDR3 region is CASSPGQGYYSNQPQHF. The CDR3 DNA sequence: TGTGCCAGCTCACCGGGACAGGGCTATTATAGCAATCAGCCCCAGCATTTT.

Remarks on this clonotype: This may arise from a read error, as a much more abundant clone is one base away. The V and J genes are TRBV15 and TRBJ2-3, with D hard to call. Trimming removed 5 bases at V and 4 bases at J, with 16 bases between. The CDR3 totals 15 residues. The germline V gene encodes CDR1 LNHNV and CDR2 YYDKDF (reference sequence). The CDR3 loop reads CATSGPHRVPDTQYF. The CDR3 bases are TGTGCCACCAGCGGTCCCCATCGGGTGCCAGATACGCAGTATTTT. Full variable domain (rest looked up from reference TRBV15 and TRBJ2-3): DAMVIQNPRYQVTQFGKPVTLSCSQTLNHNVMYWYQQKSSQAPKLLFHYYDKDFNNEADTPDNFQSRRPNTSFCFLDIRSPGLGDTAMYLCATSGPHRVPDTQYFGPGTRLTVL.

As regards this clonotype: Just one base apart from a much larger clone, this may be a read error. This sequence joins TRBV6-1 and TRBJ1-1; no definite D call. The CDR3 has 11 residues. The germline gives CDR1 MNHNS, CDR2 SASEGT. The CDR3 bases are TGTGCCAGCACCATGGGCACTGAAGCTCTCTTT. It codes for CASTMGTEALF.

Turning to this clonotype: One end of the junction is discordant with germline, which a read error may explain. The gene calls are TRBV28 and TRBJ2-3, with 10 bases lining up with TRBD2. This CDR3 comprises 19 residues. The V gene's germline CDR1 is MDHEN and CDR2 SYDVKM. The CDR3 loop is CASGLWVTLAGAGTDTQYF. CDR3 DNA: TGTGCCAGCGGTTTATGGGTGACTCTAGCGGGAGCAGGCACGGATACGCAGTATTTT.

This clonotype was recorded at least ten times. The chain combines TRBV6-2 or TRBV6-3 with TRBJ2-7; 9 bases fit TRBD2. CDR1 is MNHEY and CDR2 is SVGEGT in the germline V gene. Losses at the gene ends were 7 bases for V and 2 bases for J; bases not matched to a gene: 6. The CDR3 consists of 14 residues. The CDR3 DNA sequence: TGTGCCAGCACCACTAGCGGGTCGACCTACGAGCAGTACTTC. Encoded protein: CASTTSGSTYEQYF.

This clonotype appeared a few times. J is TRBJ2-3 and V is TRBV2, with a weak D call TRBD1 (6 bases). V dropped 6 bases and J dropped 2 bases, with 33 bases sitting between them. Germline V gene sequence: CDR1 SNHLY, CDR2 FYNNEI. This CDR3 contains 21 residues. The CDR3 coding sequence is TGTGCCAGCAGCAGGCGCTCCCTAACTCCGGGGCAGGGGACCAACACAGATACGCAGTATTTT. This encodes CASSRRSLTPGQGTNTDTQYF.

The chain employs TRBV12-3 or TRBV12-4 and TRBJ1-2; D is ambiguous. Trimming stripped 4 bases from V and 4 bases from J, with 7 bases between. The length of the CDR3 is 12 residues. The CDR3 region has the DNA TGTGCCAGCAGTTCGATCGGCTATGGCTACACCTTC. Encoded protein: CASSSIGYGYTF.

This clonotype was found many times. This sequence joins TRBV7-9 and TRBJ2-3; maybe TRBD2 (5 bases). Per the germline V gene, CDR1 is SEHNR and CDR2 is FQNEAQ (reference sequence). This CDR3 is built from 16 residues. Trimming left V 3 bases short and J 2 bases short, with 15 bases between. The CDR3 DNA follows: TGTGCCAGCAGCTTTGCGGGCGGCGGTTACACAGATACGCAGTATTTT. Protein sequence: CASSFAGGGYTDTQYF. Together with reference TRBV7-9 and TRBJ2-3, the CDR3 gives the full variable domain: DTGVSQNPRHKITKRGQNVTFRCDPISEHNRLYWYRQTLGQGPEFLTYFQNEAQLEKSRLLSDRFSAERPKGSFSTLEIQRTEQGDSAMYLCASSFAGGGYTDTQYFGPGTRLTVL.

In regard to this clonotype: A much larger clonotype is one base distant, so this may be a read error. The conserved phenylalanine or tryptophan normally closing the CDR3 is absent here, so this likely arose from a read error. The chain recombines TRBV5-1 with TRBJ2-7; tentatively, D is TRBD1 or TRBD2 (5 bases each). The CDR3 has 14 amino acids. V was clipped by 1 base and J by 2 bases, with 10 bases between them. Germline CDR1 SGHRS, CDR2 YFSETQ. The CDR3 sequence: CASSLWDATYEQYL. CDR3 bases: TGCGCCAGCAGCTTGTGGGACGCCACCTACGAGCAGTACCTC.

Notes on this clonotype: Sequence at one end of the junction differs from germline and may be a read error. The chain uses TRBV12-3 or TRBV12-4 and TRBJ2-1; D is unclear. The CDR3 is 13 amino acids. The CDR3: CASSLTGNNEQLF. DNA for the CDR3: TGTGCCAGCAGTTTAACTGGAAACAATGAGCAGCTCTTC.

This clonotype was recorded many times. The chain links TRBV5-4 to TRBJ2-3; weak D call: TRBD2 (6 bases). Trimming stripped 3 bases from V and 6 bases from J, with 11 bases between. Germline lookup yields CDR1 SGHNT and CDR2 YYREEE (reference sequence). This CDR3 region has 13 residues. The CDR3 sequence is CASSSGVVDTQYF. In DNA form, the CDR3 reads TGTGCCAGCAGCTCGGGAGTAGTTGATACGCAGTATTTT.

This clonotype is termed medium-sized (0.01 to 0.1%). The CDR3 coding sequence is TGCAGCGTTCATTCGGGGCTAGCAGATGAGCAGTACTTC. The encoded protein is CSVHSGLADEQYF. The V and J genes are TRBV29-1 and TRBJ2-7, with D perhaps being TRBD1 or TRBD2 (5 bases each). CDR1 is SQVTM, CDR2 ANQGSEA, per germline. The CDR3 runs 13 residues. V was shortened by 5 bases and J by 7 bases, with 18 bases between the two germline ends.

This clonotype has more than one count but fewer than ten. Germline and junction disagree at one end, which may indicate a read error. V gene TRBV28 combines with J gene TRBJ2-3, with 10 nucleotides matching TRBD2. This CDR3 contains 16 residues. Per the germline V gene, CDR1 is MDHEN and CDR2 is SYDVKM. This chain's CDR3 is CACSALAGEGTDTRYF. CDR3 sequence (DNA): TGTGCCTGCAGTGCCCTAGCGGGGGAGGGCACAGATACGCGGTATTTT.

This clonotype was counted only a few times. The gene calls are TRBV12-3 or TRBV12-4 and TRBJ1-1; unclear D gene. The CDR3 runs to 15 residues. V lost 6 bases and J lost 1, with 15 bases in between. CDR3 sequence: CASSSPGGSNTEAFF. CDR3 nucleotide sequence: TGTGCCAGCAGCTCCCCGGGTGGGTCGAACACTGAAGCTTTCTTT.

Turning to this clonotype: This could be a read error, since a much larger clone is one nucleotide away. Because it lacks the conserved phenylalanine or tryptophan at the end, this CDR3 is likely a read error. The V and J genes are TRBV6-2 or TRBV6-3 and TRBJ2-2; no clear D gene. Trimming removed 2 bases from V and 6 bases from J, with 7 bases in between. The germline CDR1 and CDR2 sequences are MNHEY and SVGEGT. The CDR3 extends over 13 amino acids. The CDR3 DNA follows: TGTGCCAGCAGTTACGTGACTCCCGGGGAGCTGTTTCTT. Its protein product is CASSYVTPGELFL.